The T cell receptor (beta chain) described here comes from a study of neurological immune-mediated disorders. TCRdb passed the 5' RACE reads through MiXCR, listing each CDR3 protein once. The sample lists over 60,000 distinct CDR3 sequences; 5% to 5.5% were seen once. For the unsorted libraries, 2 million PBMCs stored at -80 C served as input. This receptor was taken from a woman aged 25 to 39 with multiple sclerosis. Sequencing was carried out using PBMCs.

CDR3 nucleotide sequence: TGCAGTGCTAGAGATCATGCCTCTGGAAACACCATATATTTT. Translating it yields CSARDHASGNTIYF. V and J are TRBV20-1 and TRBJ1-3, with no clear D. Trimming took 0 bases from V and 0 from J, leaving 6 bases between them. Per the germline V gene, CDR1 is DFQATT and CDR2 is SNEGSKA (reference sequence). The CDR3 totals 14 residues.